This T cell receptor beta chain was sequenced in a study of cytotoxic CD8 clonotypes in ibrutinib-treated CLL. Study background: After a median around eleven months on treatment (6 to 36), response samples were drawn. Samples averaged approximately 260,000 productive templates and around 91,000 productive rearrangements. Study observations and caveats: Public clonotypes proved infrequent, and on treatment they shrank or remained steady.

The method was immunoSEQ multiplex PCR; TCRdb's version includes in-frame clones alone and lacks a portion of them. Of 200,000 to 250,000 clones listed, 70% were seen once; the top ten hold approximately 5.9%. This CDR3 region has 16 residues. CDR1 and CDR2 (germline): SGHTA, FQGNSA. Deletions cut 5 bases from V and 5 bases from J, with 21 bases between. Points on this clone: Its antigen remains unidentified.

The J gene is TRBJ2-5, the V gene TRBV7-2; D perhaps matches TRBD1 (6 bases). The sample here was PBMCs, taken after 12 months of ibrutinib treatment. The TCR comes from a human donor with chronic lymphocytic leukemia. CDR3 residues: CASSPNGAGVLETQYF. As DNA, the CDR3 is TGTGCCAGCAGCCCCAACGGGGCAGGGGTTTTGGAGACCCAGTACTTC. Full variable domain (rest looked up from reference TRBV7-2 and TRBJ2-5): GAGVSQSPSNKVTEKGKDVELRCDPISGHTALYWYRQSLGQGLEFLIYFQGNSAPDKSGLPSDRFSAERTGGSVSTLTIQRTQQEDSAVYLCASSPNGAGVLETQYFGPGTRLLVL.